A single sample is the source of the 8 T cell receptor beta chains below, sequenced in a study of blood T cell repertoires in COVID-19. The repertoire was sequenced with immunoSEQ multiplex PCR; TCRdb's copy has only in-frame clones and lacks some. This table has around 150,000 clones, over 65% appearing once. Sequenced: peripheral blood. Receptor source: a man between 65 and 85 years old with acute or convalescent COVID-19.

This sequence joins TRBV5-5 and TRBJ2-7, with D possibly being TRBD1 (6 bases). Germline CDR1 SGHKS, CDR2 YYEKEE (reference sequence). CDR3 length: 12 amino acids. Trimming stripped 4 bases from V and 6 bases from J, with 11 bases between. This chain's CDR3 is CASSLDSSEQYF. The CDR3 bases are TGTGCCAGCAGCCTGGACAGTTCCGAGCAGTACTTC. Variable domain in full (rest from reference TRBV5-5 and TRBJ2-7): DAGVTQSPTHLIKTRGQQVTLRCSPISGHKSVSWYQQVLGQGPQFIFQYYEKEERGRGNFPDRFSARQFPNYSSELNVNALLLGDSALYLCASSLDSSEQYFGPGTRLTVT.

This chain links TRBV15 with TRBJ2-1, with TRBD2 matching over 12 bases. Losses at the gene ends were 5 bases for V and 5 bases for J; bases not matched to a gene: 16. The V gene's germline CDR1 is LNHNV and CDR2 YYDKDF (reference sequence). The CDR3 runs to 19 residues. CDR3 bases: TGTGCCACCAGCCCCCCGGGACTAGCGGGCCTAAGGACCAACAATGAGCAGTTCTTC. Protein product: CATSPPGLAGLRTNNEQFF.

Here the CDR3 reads CASSQAGTGKQPQHF. In DNA form, the CDR3 reads TGTGCCAGCAGCCAAGCCGGGACAGGGAAGCAGCCCCAGCATTTT. This chain connects TRBV4-2 to TRBJ1-5, with 9 bases that match TRBD1. The junction had 5 bases not matched to a gene; V was cut back by 1 base and J by 7 bases. Germline V gene lookup returns CDR1 LGHNA and CDR2 YNFKEQ. The CDR3 contains 15 residues.

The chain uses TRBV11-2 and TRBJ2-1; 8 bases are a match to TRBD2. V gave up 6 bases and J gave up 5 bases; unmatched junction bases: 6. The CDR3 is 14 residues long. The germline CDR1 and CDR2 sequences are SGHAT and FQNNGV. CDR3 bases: TGTGCCAGCAGGGCGGGGGGTTCGGACAATGAGCAGTTCTTC. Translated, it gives CASRAGGSDNEQFF.

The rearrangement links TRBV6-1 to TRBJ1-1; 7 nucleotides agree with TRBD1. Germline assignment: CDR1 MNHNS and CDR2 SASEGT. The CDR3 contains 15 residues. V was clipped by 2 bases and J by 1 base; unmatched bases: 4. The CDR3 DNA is TGTGCCAGCAGTGAAAAGGCAGGGGGGAACACTGAAGCTTTCTTT. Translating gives CASSEKAGGNTEAFF.

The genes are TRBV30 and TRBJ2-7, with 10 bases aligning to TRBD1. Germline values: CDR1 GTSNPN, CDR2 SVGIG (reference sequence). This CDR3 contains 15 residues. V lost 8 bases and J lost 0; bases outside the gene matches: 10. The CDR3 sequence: CAERRRDRGSYEQYF. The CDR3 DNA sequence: TGTGCCGAGAGACGGCGGGACAGGGGCTCCTACGAGCAGTACTTC.

The CDR3 loop reads CASSSDRGQSPLHF. The CDR3 DNA is TGTGCCAGCAGTTCGGACAGGGGGCAATCACCCCTCCACTTT. This chain links TRBV6-6 with TRBJ1-6, with 11 nucleotides matching TRBD1. The CDR3 covers 14 residues. Trimming at V came to 4 bases and at J to 10 bases, leaving 3 bases not matched to a gene. CDR1 MNHNY and CDR2 SVGAGI come from the germline V gene (reference sequence).

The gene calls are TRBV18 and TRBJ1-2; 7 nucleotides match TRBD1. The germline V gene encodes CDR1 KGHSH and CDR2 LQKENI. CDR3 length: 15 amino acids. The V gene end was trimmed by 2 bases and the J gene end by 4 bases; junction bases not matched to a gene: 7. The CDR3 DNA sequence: TGTGCCAGCTCACCAAGTCCGGCAGGGGGCTATGGCTACACCTTC. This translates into CASSPSPAGGYGYTF.